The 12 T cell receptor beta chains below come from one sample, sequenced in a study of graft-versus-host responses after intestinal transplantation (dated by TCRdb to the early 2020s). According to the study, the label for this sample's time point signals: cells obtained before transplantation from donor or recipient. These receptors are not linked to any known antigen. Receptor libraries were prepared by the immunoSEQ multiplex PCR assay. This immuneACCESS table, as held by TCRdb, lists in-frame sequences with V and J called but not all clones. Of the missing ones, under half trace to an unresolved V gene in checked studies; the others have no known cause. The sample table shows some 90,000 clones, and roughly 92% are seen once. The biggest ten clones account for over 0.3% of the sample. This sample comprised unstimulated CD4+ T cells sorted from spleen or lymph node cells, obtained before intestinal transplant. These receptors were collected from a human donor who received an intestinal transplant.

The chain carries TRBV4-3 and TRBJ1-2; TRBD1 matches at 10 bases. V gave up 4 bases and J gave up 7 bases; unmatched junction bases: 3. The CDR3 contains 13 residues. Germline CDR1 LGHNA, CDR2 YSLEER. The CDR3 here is CASSLGQGFGYTF. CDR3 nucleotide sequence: TGCGCCAGCAGCCTGGGACAGGGGTTTGGCTACACCTTC.

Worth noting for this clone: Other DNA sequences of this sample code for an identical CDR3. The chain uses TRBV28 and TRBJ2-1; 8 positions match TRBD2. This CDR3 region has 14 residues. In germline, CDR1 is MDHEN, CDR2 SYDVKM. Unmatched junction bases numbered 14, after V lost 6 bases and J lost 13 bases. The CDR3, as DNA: TGTGCCAGCAGCCCGGGACTAGAGAAGAGAATTCAGTTCTTC. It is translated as CASSPGLEKRIQFF.

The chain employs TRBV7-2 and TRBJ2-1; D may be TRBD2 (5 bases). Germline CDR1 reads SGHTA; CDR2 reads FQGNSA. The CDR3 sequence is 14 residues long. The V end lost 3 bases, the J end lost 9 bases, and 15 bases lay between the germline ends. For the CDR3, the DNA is TGTGCCAGCAGCTTCGGGGTAGACCGCGGTGAGCAGTTCTTC. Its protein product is CASSFGVDRGEQFF.

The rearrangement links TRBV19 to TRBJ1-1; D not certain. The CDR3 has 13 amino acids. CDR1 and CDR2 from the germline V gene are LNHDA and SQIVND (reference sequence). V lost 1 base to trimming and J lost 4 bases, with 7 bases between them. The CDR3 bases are TGTGCCAGTAGTATAGTGGGGAGCACTGAAGCTTTCTTT. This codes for CASSIVGSTEAFF.

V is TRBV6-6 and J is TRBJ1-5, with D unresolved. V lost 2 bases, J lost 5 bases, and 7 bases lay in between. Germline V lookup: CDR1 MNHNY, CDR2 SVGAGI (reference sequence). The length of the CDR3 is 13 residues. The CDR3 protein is CASSYAPDQPQHF. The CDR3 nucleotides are TGTGCCAGCAGTTACGCACCGGATCAGCCCCAGCATTTT.

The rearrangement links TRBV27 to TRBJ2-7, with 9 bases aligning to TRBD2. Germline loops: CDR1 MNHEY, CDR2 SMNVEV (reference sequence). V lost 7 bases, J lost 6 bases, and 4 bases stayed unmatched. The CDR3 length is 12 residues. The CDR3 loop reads CASKAGGIEQYF. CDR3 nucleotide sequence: TGTGCCAGCAAGGCGGGAGGGATCGAGCAGTACTTC.

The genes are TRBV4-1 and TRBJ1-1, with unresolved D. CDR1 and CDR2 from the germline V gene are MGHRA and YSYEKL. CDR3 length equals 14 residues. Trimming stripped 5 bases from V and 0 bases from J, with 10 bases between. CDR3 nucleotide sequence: TGCGCCAGCAGCTCAGCGAATTTGAACACTGAAGCTTTCTTT. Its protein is CASSSANLNTEAFF.

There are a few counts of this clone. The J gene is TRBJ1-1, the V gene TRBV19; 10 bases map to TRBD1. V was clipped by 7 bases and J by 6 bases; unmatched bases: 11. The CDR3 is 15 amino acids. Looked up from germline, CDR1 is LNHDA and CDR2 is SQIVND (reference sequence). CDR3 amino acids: CASTQPGQGRSEAFF. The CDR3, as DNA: TGTGCCAGTACCCAACCGGGACAGGGGAGGTCTGAAGCTTTCTTT.

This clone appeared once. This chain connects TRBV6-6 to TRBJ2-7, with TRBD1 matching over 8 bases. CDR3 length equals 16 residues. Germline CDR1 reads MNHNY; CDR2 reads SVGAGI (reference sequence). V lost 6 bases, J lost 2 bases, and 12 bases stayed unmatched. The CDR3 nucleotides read TGTGCCAGCAGGGATTCTCAGGGGGCTAAAGCCTACGAGCAGTACTTC. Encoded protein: CASRDSQGAKAYEQYF.

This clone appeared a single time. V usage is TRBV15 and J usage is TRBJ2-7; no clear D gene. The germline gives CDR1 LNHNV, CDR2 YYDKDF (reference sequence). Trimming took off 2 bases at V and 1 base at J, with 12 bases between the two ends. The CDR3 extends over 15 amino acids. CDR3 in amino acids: CATSRRVDGSYEQYF. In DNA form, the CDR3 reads TGTGCCACCAGCAGAAGGGTCGACGGATCCTACGAGCAGTACTTC. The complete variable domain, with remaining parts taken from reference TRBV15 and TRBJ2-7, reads DAMVIQNPRYQVTQFGKPVTLSCSQTLNHNVMYWYQQKSSQAPKLLFHYYDKDFNNEADTPDNFQSRRPNTSFCFLDIRSPGLGDTAMYLCATSRRVDGSYEQYFGPGTRLTVT.

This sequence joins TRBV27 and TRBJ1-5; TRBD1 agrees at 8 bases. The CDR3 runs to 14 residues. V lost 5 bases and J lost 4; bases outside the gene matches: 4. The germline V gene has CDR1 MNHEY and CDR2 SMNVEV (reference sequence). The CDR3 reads CASSRNRGNQPQHF. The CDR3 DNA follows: TGTGCCAGCAGTCGCAACAGGGGGAATCAGCCCCAGCATTTT.

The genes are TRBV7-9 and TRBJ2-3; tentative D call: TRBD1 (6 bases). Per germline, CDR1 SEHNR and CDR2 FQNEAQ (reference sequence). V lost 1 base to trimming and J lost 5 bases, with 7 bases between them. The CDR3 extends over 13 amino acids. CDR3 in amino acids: CASSLGRGDTQYF. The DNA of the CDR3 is TGTGCCAGCAGCTTAGGCAGGGGAGATACGCAGTATTTT.